Reported below is one T cell receptor (beta chain). The method was immunoSEQ multiplex PCR; TCRdb's version includes in-frame clones alone and lacks a portion of them. The sample records about 100,000 clones, around 92% being singletons. This entry is derived from a study of T cell changes during pregnancy in multiple sclerosis. The CDR3 runs to 16 residues. Trimming removed 5 bases from V and 0 bases from J, with 14 bases in between. Germline V gene sequence: CDR1 SGHVS, CDR2 FQNEAQ. This receptor was identified in a female donor with multiple sclerosis, enrolled in a pregnancy study. J is TRBJ1-5 and V is TRBV7-8, with D tentatively TRBD1 (5 bases). The sample was peripheral blood, taken after pregnancy. The CDR3 DNA is TGTGCCAGCAGCCTTGGCCTAGGGGATAGCAATCAGCCCCAGCATTTT. This gives the protein CASSLGLGDSNQPQHF. Full variable domain (missing parts from reference TRBV7-8 and TRBJ1-5): GAGVSQSPRYKVAKRGQDVALRCDPISGHVSLFWYQQALGQGPEFLTYFQNEAQLDKSGLPSDRFFAERPEGSVSTLKIQRTQQEDSAVYLCASSLGLGDSNQPQHFGDGTRLSIL.